These 29 T cell receptor beta chains came from one sample sequenced in a study of T cell repertoires in aging, cancer and after chemotherapy. A mixed TRB-A/B primer pool amplified rearranged TRB by multiplex touch-down PCR. MiXCR, run by TCRdb on the multiplex PCR reads, gives a single entry per CDR3 protein. Of 10,000 to 15,000 distinct CDR3 sequences in the sample, around 29% were seen once. Peripheral blood genomic DNA, not sorted cells or RNA, was the template. Sequences were obtained from blood. All receptors derive from a human donor in good health. The donor label of this sample is uncertain.

J is TRBJ1-5 and V is TRBV12-3 or TRBV12-4; D gene ambiguous. The CDR3 spans 15 residues. Trimming pared 3 bases from V and 1 base from J, leaving 10 bases between. CDR3 residues: CASSFKHQSNQPQHF. The CDR3 DNA reads as TGTGCCAGCAGTTTTAAGCATCAGAGCAATCAGCCCCAGCATTTT.

The rearrangement links TRBV5-6 to TRBJ2-2; 9 nucleotides line up with TRBD1. J lost 4 bases, V lost 0 bases, and 4 bases had no gene match. The length of the CDR3 is 16 residues. Per the germline V gene, CDR1 is SGHDT and CDR2 is YYEEEE. The CDR3 sequence: CASSLEGQGFTGELFF. The CDR3 nucleotides are TGTGCCAGCAGCTTGGAGGGACAGGGATTCACCGGGGAGCTGTTTTTT.

A few counts support this clonotype. The chain combines TRBV19 with TRBJ1-2, with TRBD1 identical over 7 bases. Trimming removed 7 bases from V and 2 bases from J; junction bases left unmatched: 19. The V gene's germline CDR1 is LNHDA and CDR2 SQIVND (reference sequence). The CDR3 sequence is 18 residues long. Here the CDR3 DNA reads TGTGCCAGTACCCCATCCCCTCAGACAGGGAATCTGAACTATGGCTACACCTTC. The encoded protein is CASTPSPQTGNLNYGYTF.

This clonotype occurred a few times. The rearrangement uses TRBV12-3 or TRBV12-4 and TRBJ1-5; unclear D gene. Trimming stripped 6 bases from V and 0 bases from J, with 12 bases between. The CDR3 is 15 amino acids. This CDR3 reads CASRSGLYSNQPQHF. The CDR3 nucleotides are TGTGCCAGCAGATCCGGACTTTATAGCAATCAGCCCCAGCATTTT.

This clonotype has more than one count but fewer than ten. The chain carries TRBV10-3 and TRBJ1-2; D ambiguous. Germline CDR1 and CDR2: ENHRY and SYGVKD. The CDR3 loop spans 14 amino acids. V gave up 6 bases and J gave up 8 bases, with 19 bases separating them. The CDR3 is CAISGAWERNGYTF. Written as DNA, the CDR3 is TGTGCCATCAGCGGTGCCTGGGAAAGGAACGGCTACACCTTC.

In regard to this clonotype: One base away lies a much larger clone, so this may be a sequencing read error. The gene calls are TRBV19 and TRBJ2-1; 9 nucleotides align to TRBD2. Germline V gene sequence: CDR1 LNHDA, CDR2 SQIVND (reference sequence). The CDR3 totals 15 residues. Trimming took 3 bases from V and 5 from J; bases not matched to a gene: 5. In DNA form, the CDR3 reads TGTGCCAGTAGTATGGGGACTAGCAGTCACAATGAGCAGTTCTTC. It encodes CASSMGTSSHNEQFF.

The chain uses TRBV6-5 and TRBJ1-2, with D maybe TRBD1 (5 bases). The CDR3 has 13 residues. CDR1 and CDR2 from the germline V gene are MNHEY and SVGAGI. The V end lost 6 bases, the J end lost 8 bases, and 16 bases lay between the germline ends. CDR3 loop: CASSDLGGGGYTF. DNA of the CDR3: TGTGCCAGCAGCGACCTGGGGGGGGGAGGCTACACCTTC.

The sample holds a few counts of this clonotype. Its ends do not fully match the called genes, so a read error is possible. The rearrangement uses TRBV6-4 and TRBJ1-3, with D perhaps matching TRBD1 (6 bases). Germline V gene lookup returns CDR1 MRHNA and CDR2 SNTAGT. The CDR3 is 15 amino acids. The CDR3 here is CAISFTGPSGNTIYF. As DNA, the CDR3 is TGTGCCATCAGTTTCACAGGGCCCTCTGGAAACACCATATATTTT.

The gene calls are TRBV6-5 and TRBJ1-5, with TRBD1 as a possible D gene (5 bases). The germline V gene encodes CDR1 MNHEY and CDR2 SVGAGI. The CDR3 extends over 16 amino acids. V lost 5 bases to trimming and J lost 6 bases, with 20 bases between them. The CDR3 DNA is TGTGCCAGCAGTGACCCCGGGACCCTTTATCGTCAGCCCCAGCATTTT. It is translated as CASSDPGTLYRQPQHF.

By share, this clonotype counts as medium-sized. V gene TRBV6-5 combines with J gene TRBJ2-2, with D perhaps matching TRBD1 or TRBD2 (5 bases each). V lost 7 bases and J lost 8, with 20 bases in between. Germline V gives CDR1 MNHEY, CDR2 SVGAGI. The CDR3 sequence is 15 residues long. Here the CDR3 reads CASNPQRIGTGELFF. The DNA of the CDR3 is TGTGCCAGCAACCCCCAACGTATAGGGACGGGGGAGCTGTTTTTT.

This clonotype was picked up a small number of times. The chain is built from TRBV7-2 and TRBJ1-2; D unclear. Germline CDR1 and CDR2: SGHTA and FQGNSA. The length of the CDR3 is 13 residues. V shed 3 bases and J shed 4 bases, with 9 bases lying between them. The CDR3 region has the DNA TGTGCCAGCAGCTTGGCCGGGCTCTATGGCTACACCTTC. Protein product: CASSLAGLYGYTF.

This clonotype is medium-sized within its sample. This rearrangement joins TRBV6-6 to TRBJ1-1; TRBD1 matches 7 bases. The germline V gene encodes CDR1 MNHNY and CDR2 SVGAGI (reference sequence). The CDR3 is 14 amino acids. V trimming: 0 bases; J trimming: 5 bases; junction bases outside the gene matches: 3. CDR3 sequence: CASSYSTGQTEAFF. CDR3 DNA sequence: TGTGCCAGCAGTTACTCGACAGGGCAAACTGAAGCTTTCTTT.

This sequence joins TRBV7-9 and TRBJ2-2; D is possibly TRBD1 (6 bases). The CDR3 loop spans 15 amino acids. CDR1 and CDR2 (germline): SEHNR, FQNEAQ (reference sequence). With 5 bases removed from V and 6 bases from J, the gap between germline ends came to 16 bases. The CDR3 loop is CASSAQGYPPGELFF. In nucleotides, the CDR3 is TGTGCCAGCAGCGCACAGGGTTACCCACCCGGGGAGCTGTTTTTT.

This sequence joins TRBV12-3 or TRBV12-4 and TRBJ2-2; 10 positions match TRBD2. The CDR3 runs to 15 residues. The junction had 5 bases not matched to a gene; V was cut back by 6 bases and J by 4 bases. CDR3 region: CASRTLAGATGELFF. As DNA, the CDR3 is TGTGCCAGCAGGACCCTAGCGGGGGCCACCGGGGAGCTGTTTTTT.

This chain links TRBV12-3 or TRBV12-4 with TRBJ2-2; D not certain. This CDR3 spans 13 amino acids. In nucleotides, the CDR3 is TGTGTTAGCAGTCTAGGACACACCGGGGAGCTGTTTTTT. Its translation: CVSSLGHTGELFF.

This clonotype has only a few counts. This chain connects TRBV19 to TRBJ2-2; D is unclear. The germline V gene has CDR1 LNHDA and CDR2 SQIVND (reference sequence). The CDR3 is 15 residues long. The ends were cut back, 5 bases at V and 5 bases at J, with 15 bases in the middle. The CDR3 spells CASSAMEPWTGELFF. CDR3 coding DNA: TGTGCCAGTAGTGCCATGGAGCCGTGGACCGGGGAGCTGTTTTTT.

The V gene is TRBV4-2, the J gene TRBJ2-3; 16 bases match TRBD2. V lost 4 bases, J lost 1 base, and 5 bases stayed unmatched. Germline V gene lookup returns CDR1 LGHNA and CDR2 YNFKEQ. This CDR3 spans 18 amino acids. The CDR3 loop is CASSPGLAGGPGTDTQYF. DNA for the CDR3: TGTGCCAGCAGCCCGGGACTAGCGGGGGGGCCGGGCACAGATACGCAGTATTTT.

There are a few counts of this clonotype. The chain uses TRBV18 and TRBJ2-7; D gene uncertain. Germline assignment: CDR1 KGHSH and CDR2 LQKENI. There are 15 residues in the CDR3. Trimming stripped 3 bases from V and 2 bases from J, with 14 bases between. CDR3 sequence reads: CASSPAQADPYEQYF. In DNA, the CDR3 is TGTGCCAGCTCACCGGCGCAAGCCGATCCCTACGAGCAGTACTTC.

The V call is TRBV10-3, the J call TRBJ2-1; 7 positions agree with TRBD2. This CDR3 has 11 residues. Looked up from germline, CDR1 is ENHRY and CDR2 is SYGVKD. Trimming took 6 bases from V and 8 from J; bases not matched to a gene: 1. CDR3 in DNA: TGTGCCATCAGCGCGGGGGATGAGCAGTTCTTC. The encoded protein is CAISAGDEQFF.

The chain is built from TRBV5-5 and TRBJ1-1, with a weak D call TRBD1 (6 bases). Germline V lookup: CDR1 SGHKS, CDR2 YYEKEE (reference sequence). This CDR3 has 13 amino acids. Between the trimmed V and J ends, which lost 8 bases and 4 bases, there was a span of 15 bases. CDR3 residues: CASTEQGFTEAFF. The CDR3 coding sequence is TGTGCCAGTACGGAACAGGGTTTCACTGAAGCTTTCTTT.

V usage is TRBV15 and J usage is TRBJ2-2; 8 bases fit TRBD2. In germline, CDR1 is LNHNV, CDR2 YYDKDF (reference sequence). CDR3 size: 18 residues. Unmatched junction bases numbered 13, after V lost 4 bases and J lost 3 bases. This CDR3 is CATSTQGAGGADTGELFF. The CDR3 DNA reads TGTGCCACCAGCACTCAAGGGGCGGGGGGCGCGGACACCGGGGAGCTGTTTTTT.

A few counts support this clonotype. This rearrangement joins TRBV12-3 or TRBV12-4 to TRBJ1-1; TRBD1 might be the D (5 bases). Trimming cost V 6 bases and J 8 bases, with 22 bases left between them. CDR3 length equals 15 residues. CDR3 in DNA: TGTGCCAGCAGCCTCCGGACATATAGGATCTGGGAAGCTTTCTTT. This sequence encodes CASSLRTYRIWEAFF.

The genes are TRBV5-1 and TRBJ2-6; D ambiguous. V lost 7 bases and J lost 1, with 9 bases in between. The germline V gene encodes CDR1 SGHRS and CDR2 YFSETQ. The CDR3 is 14 amino acids. The CDR3, as DNA: TGCGCCAGCCAAACCCAATCTGGGGCCAACGTCCTGACTTTC. Its translation: CASQTQSGANVLTF.

CDR3 DNA: TGTGCCAGCGTCAGACAGGGCAATAATTCACCCCTCCACTTT. Protein: CASVRQGNNSPLHF. The chain recombines TRBV6-1 with TRBJ1-6; TRBD1 aligns across 7 bases. Germline CDR1 is MNHNS and CDR2 is SASEGT. The J segment lost 5 bases and the V segment lost 8 bases, leaving 6 bases of the junction unmatched. The CDR3 is 14 residues long.

In nucleotides, the CDR3 is TGTGCCAGTAGTAACCGACAGGGTTTAGATTGCTACACCTTC. It yields the protein CASSNRQGLDCYTF. The rearrangement links TRBV19 to TRBJ1-2; 7 bases map to TRBD1. Germline V gene lookup returns CDR1 LNHDA and CDR2 SQIVND (reference sequence). Trimming cost V 4 bases and J 9 bases; bases outside gene matches: 11. This CDR3 has 14 residues.

The chain links TRBV19 to TRBJ2-5; maybe TRBD1 (6 bases). Germline CDR1 reads LNHDA; CDR2 reads SQIVND (reference sequence). The CDR3 covers 13 residues. Trimming shortened V by 7 bases and J by 5 bases, and 14 bases separated the two germline ends. CDR3 sequence reads: CASNPGHGETQYF. CDR3 coding DNA: TGTGCCAGTAACCCGGGACATGGGGAGACCCAGTACTTC.

The V and J genes are TRBV20-1 and TRBJ2-3; D unclear. This CDR3 spans 13 amino acids. V lost 4 bases and J lost 2, with 10 bases in between. Germline assignment: CDR1 DFQATT and CDR2 SNEGSKA (reference sequence). The CDR3 is CSAIGGLTDTQYF. The CDR3 nucleotides are TGCAGTGCTATTGGTGGTCTCACAGATACGCAGTATTTT.

With respect to this clonotype: This sequence may be a read error, since a much larger clone differs from it by one base. The chain combines TRBV29-1 with TRBJ2-7; D tentatively reads TRBD1 or TRBD2 (5 bases each). Looked up from germline, CDR1 is SQVTM and CDR2 is ANQGSEA. Between the trimmed V and J ends, which lost 6 bases and 4 bases, there was a span of 16 bases. This CDR3 has 13 amino acids. The DNA of the CDR3 is TGCAGCGTCGCCGGGACGGGTGAATACGAGCAGTACTTC. This gives the protein CSVAGTGEYEQYF.

The chain has TRBV15 and TRBJ1-3; D call uncertain. Trimming stripped 0 bases from V and 3 bases from J, with 12 bases between. In germline, CDR1 is LNHNV, CDR2 YYDKDF (reference sequence). The CDR3 has 16 residues. The CDR3 here is CATSRDLPAIGNTIYF. The DNA for the CDR3 is TGTGCCACCAGCAGAGATCTACCAGCTATTGGAAACACCATATATTTT. Full variable domain (outside the CDR3, taken from reference TRBV15 and TRBJ1-3): DAMVIQNPRYQVTQFGKPVTLSCSQTLNHNVMYWYQQKSSQAPKLLFHYYDKDFNNEADTPDNFQSRRPNTSFCFLDIRSPGLGDTAMYLCATSRDLPAIGNTIYFGEGSWLTVV.